The rows below give T cell receptor beta chains drawn from one sample of a study of cytomegalovirus exposure and HLA in healthy donors. This table comes from immunoSEQ multiplex PCR, and its TCRdb copy is limited to in-frame clones, with some not included. The sample consists of some 140,000 clones, around three quarters of them appearing once. Sequenced input: PBMCs. These receptors were collected from a middle-aged man in good health and CMV-seropositive. Both conserved end residues are part of each CDR3. The D gene is left open where the match is weak. Expanded clones are given a class, and other clones once, few, many or no size at all.

-,TRBJ1-2,15,TRBV5-6,-,CASSFFAGNNYGYTF,TGTGCCAGCAGCTTTTTCGCAGGGAATAACTATGGCTACACCTTC
-,TRBJ2-3,14,TRBV27,-,CASSLVRRVDTQYF,TGTGCCAGCAGTTTAGTCCGGAGGGTAGATACGCAGTATTTT
-,TRBJ2-3,13,TRBV30,-,CAWSAMSTDTQYF,TGTGCCTGGAGCGCGATGAGCACAGATACGCAGTATTTT
TRBD1,TRBJ1-2,15,TRBV6-1,few,CASSDGDRLSYGYTF,TGTGCCAGCAGTGATGGGGACAGATTATCTTATGGCTACACCTTC
-,TRBJ2-4,13,TRBV10-2,-,CAGLNDADRIQYF,TGCGCCGGGCTAAACGACGCCGATCGCATTCAGTACTTC
-,TRBJ2-7,16,TRBV28,-,CASSFPGAGLVYEQYF,TGTGCCAGCAGTTTTCCAGGGGCTGGCCTGGTCTACGAGCAGTACTTC
-,TRBJ1-1,17,TRBV4-1,-,CASSSLLSGGGWTEAFF,TGCGCCAGCAGCTCTCTACTCTCCGGGGGAGGATGGACTGAAGCTTTCTTT
-,TRBJ2-3,13,TRBV11-2,-,CASSPTGPDTQYF,TGTGCCAGCAGCCCCACAGGACCGGATACGCAGTATTTT
-,TRBJ2-7,14,TRBV5-4,few,CASSLFLGAYEQYF,TGTGCCAGCAGCTTGTTCCTGGGGGCTTACGAGCAGTACTTC
TRBD1,TRBJ1-4,13,TRBV28,-,CASSKTGGEKLFF,TGTGCCAGCAGTAAGACAGGGGGTGAAAAACTGTTTTTT
TRBD1,TRBJ2-3,17,TRBV7-8,-,CASSLEGTGGLSDTQYF,TGTGCCAGCAGCTTAGAGGGGACAGGGGGTTTATCAGATACGCAGTATTTT
-,TRBJ1-1,15,TRBV6-1,-,CASTRGGARDTEAFF,TGTGCCAGCACCCGGGGGGGGGCCAGGGACACTGAAGCTTTCTTT
TRBD1,TRBJ1-2,14,TRBV6-1,-,CASSERWDRPGYTF,TGTGCCAGCAGTGAGCGGTGGGACAGGCCCGGCTACACCTTC
-,TRBJ2-7,12,TRBV5-4,few,CASSTSGYEQYF,TGTGCCAGCAGTACCTCCGGTTACGAGCAGTACTTC
-,TRBJ1-2,18,TRBV21-1,-,CASSKGGRGQVTNYGYTF,TGTGCCAGCAGCAAAGGAGGAAGGGGTCAGGTTACTAACTATGGCTACACCTTC
TRBD2,TRBJ2-5,18,TRBV11-2,once,CASSLAGLAGGGQETQYF,TGTGCCAGCAGCTTAGCCGGGCTAGCGGGAGGTGGGCAAGAGACCCAGTACTTC
TRBD2,TRBJ2-1,16,TRBV5-1,-,CASSLASSGRANEQFF,TGCGCCAGCAGCTTGGCATCTAGCGGGAGGGCCAATGAGCAGTTCTTC
-,TRBJ2-7,13,TRBV5-4,-,CASSLGGPYEQYF,TGTGCCAGCAGCTTGGGAGGTCCCTACGAGCAGTACTTC
-,TRBJ2-3,16,TRBV5-1,-,CASSSFGGPSTDTQYF,TGCGCCAGCAGCTCGTTCGGGGGTCCTAGCACAGATACGCAGTATTTT
-,TRBJ1-1,12,TRBV25-1,-,CASSPGHSEAFF,TGTGCCAGCAGTCCCGGACACTCTGAAGCTTTCTTT
TRBD1,TRBJ1-1,18,TRBV18,-,CASSPRPGQGASNTEAFF,TGTGCCAGCTCACCTAGACCGGGACAGGGGGCTTCAAACACTGAAGCTTTCTTT
-,TRBJ1-1,14,TRBV6-5,-,CASSYSGGNTEAFF,TGTGCCAGCAGTTACTCAGGGGGGAACACTGAAGCTTTCTTT
TRBD1,TRBJ2-7,14,TRBV5-1,-,CASSSGQGIHEQYF,TGCGCCAGCAGCTCGGGACAGGGTATCCACGAGCAGTACTTC
-,TRBJ2-2,16,TRBV6-1,few,CASSEAPGQDTGELFF,TGTGCCAGCAGTGAAGCGCCAGGGCAAGACACCGGGGAGCTGTTTTTT
-,TRBJ1-1,14,TRBV5-4,-,CASSLEVARTEAFF,TGTGCCAGCAGCTTGGAGGTGGCGCGGACTGAAGCTTTCTTT
TRBD1,TRBJ1-6,15,TRBV6-5,-,CASRPGTGGVSPLHF,TGTGCCAGCAGGCCCGGGACAGGGGGTGTCTCACCCCTCCACTTT
TRBD2,TRBJ2-3,14,TRBV30,-,CAWSAQAGKGTQYF,TGTGCCTGGAGTGCCCAAGCGGGGAAGGGTACGCAGTATTTT
-,TRBJ1-2,12,TRBV27,-,CASRGGNYGYTF,TGTGCCAGCAGGGGAGGGAACTATGGCTACACCTTC
-,TRBJ2-7,14,TRBV28,-,CASSKVIAAYEQYF,TGTGCCAGCTCGAAGGTGATAGCGGCCTACGAGCAGTACTTC
TRBD1,TRBJ2-7,13,TRBV19,-,CASRGQSSYEQYF,TGTGCCAGTAGGGGACAGTCCTCCTACGAGCAGTACTTC
-,TRBJ1-4,14,TRBV28,-,CASSRGVTNEKLFF,TGTGCCAGTAGCCGGGGGGTGACTAATGAAAAACTGTTTTTT
TRBD1,TRBJ1-1,16,TRBV4-2,-,CASSQPTGEMNTEAFF,TGTGCCAGCAGCCAACCGACAGGGGAGATGAACACTGAAGCTTTCTTT
-,TRBJ1-5,14,TRBV5-1,-,CASSLGQGSQPQHF,TGCGCCAGCAGCTTGGGTCAGGGGTCGCAGCCCCAGCATTTT
TRBD2,TRBJ2-1,16,TRBV2,-,CASNRLGLAGGGEQFF,TGTGCCAGCAACCGTCTAGGGCTAGCGGGAGGGGGTGAGCAGTTCTTC
TRBD1,TRBJ1-4,12,TRBV11-2,-,CASRDRDEKLFF,TGTGCCAGCCGGGACAGAGATGAAAAACTGTTTTTT
-,TRBJ2-5,13,TRBV19,-,CASSMTDSQTQYF,TGTGCCAGTAGTATGACCGACTCTCAGACCCAGTACTTC
-,TRBJ2-2,20,TRBV18,-,CASSSTLGAGNVGVTGELFF,TGTGCCAGCTCATCCACCCTCGGCGCGGGAAATGTGGGGGTAACCGGGGAGCTGTTTTTT
-,TRBJ1-1,14,TRBV6-5,-,CASSWGTLNTEAFF,TGTGCCAGCAGTTGGGGGACATTGAACACTGAAGCTTTCTTT
TRBD1,TRBJ2-2,16,TRBV28,-,CASSATGGARTGELFF,TGTGCCAGCAGTGCAACAGGGGGCGCTCGAACCGGGGAGCTGTTTTTT
-,TRBJ2-1,14,TRBV19,few,CASSTAGVNGGQFF,TGTGCCAGTAGTACGGCAGGGGTTAATGGTGGGCAGTTCTTC